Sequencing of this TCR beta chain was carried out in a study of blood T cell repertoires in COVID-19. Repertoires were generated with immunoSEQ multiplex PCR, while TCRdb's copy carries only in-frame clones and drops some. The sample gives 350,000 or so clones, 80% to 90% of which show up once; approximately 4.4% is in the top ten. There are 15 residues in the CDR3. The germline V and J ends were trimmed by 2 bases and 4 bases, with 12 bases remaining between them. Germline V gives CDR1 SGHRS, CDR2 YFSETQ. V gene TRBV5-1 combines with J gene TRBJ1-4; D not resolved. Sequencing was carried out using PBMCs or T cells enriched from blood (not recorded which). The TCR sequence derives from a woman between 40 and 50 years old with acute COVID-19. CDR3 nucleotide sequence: TGCGCCAGCAGCTTTTCCCACAGTGGTAATGAAAAACTGTTTTTT. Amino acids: CASSFSHSGNEKLFF. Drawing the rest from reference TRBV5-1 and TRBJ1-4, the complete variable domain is KAGVTQTPRYLIKTRGQQVTLSCSPISGHRSVSWYQQTPGQGLQFLFEYFSETQRNKGNFPGRFSGRQFSNSRSEMNVSTLELGDSALYLCASSFSHSGNEKLFFGSGTQLSVL.